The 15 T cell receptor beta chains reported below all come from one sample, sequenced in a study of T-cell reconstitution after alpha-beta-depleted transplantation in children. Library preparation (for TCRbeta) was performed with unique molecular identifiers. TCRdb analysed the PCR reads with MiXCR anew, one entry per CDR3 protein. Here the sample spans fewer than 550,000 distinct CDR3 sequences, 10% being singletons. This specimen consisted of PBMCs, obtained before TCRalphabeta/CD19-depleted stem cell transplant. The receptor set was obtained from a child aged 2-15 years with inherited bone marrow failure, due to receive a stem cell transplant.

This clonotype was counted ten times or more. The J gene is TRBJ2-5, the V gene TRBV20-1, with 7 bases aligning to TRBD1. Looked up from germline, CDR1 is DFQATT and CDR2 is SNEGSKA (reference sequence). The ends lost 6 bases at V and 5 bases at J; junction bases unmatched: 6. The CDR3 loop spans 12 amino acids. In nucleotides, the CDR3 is TGCAGTGCGATGACAGGGTGGGAGACCCAGTACTTC. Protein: CSAMTGWETQYF.

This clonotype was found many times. CDR3 DNA: TGCGCCAGCAGCTATAGCGGGAGGGGGGATGAGCAGTTCTTC. Encoded protein: CASSYSGRGDEQFF. The rearrangement joins TRBV5-1 to TRBJ2-1, with 11 bases identical to TRBD2. The ends lost 3 bases at V and 8 bases at J; junction bases unmatched: 4. Germline V CDR1 and CDR2: SGHRS, YFSETQ. This CDR3 is built from 14 residues.

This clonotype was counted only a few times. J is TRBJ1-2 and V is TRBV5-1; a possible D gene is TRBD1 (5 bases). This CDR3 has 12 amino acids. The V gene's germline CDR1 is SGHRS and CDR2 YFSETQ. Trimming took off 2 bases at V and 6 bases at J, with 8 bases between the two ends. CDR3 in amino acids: CASSFWGDGYTF. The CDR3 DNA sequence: TGCGCCAGCAGCTTCTGGGGCGATGGCTACACCTTC.

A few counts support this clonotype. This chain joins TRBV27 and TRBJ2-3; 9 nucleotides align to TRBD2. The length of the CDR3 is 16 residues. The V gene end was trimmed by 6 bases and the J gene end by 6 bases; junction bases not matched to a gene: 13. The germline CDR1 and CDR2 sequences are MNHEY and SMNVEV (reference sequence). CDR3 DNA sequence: TGTGCCAGCAGATCTCGGCCTAGCGGGGCCTGGGATACGCAGTATTTT. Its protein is CASRSRPSGAWDTQYF.

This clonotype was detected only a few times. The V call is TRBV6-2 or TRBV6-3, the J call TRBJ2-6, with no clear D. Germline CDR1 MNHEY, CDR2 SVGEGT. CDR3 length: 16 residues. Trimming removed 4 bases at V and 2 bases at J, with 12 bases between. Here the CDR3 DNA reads TGTGCCAGCAGTTCCCCTTTTTTTCCTGGGGCCAACGTCCTGACTTTC. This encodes CASSSPFFPGANVLTF.

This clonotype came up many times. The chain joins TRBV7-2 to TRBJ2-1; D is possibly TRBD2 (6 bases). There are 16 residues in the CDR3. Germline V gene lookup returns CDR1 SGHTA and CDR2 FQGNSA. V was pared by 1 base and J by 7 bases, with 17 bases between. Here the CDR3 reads CASSLGRGEQSNEQFF. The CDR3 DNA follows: TGTGCCAGCAGCTTAGGACGCGGGGAGCAGTCGAATGAGCAGTTCTTC.

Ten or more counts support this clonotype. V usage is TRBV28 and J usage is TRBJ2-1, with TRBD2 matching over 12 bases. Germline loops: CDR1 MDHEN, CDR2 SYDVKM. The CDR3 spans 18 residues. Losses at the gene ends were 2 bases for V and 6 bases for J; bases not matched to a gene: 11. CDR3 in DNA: TGTGCCAGCAGTTTACTATTCCTAGCGGGAGGGCCGGGCAATGAGCAGTTCTTC. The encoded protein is CASSLLFLAGGPGNEQFF.

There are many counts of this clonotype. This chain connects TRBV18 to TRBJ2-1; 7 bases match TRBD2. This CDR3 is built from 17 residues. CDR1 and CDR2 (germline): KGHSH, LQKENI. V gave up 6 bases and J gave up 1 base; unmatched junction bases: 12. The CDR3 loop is CASSLVGGRASYNEQFF. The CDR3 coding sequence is TGTGCCAGCTCCCTTGTCGGGGGGAGGGCTTCCTACAATGAGCAGTTCTTC.

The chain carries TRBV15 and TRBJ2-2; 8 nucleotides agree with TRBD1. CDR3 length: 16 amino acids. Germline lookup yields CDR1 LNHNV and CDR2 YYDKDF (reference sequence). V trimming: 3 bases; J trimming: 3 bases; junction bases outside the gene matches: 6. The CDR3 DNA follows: TGTGCCACCAGCAGGGACTCCAGGGGGCACACCGGGGAGCTGTTTTTT. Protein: CATSRDSRGHTGELFF.

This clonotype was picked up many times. CDR3 coding DNA: TGTGCCAGCAGCTTAGGGACAGCTCGGGATACGCAGTATTTT. This encodes CASSLGTARDTQYF. V usage is TRBV7-6 and J usage is TRBJ2-3; D is possibly TRBD1 (6 bases). V was clipped by 1 base and J by 6 bases, with 11 bases between them. Looked up from germline, CDR1 is SGHVS and CDR2 is FNYEAQ. The CDR3 length is 14 residues.

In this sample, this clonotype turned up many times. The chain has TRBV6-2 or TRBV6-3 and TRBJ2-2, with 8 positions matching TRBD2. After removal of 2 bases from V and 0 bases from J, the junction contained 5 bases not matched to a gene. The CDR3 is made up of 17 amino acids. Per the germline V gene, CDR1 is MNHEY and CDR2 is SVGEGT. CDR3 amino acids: CASSYERELTNTGELFF. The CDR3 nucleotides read TGTGCCAGCAGTTACGAGCGGGAGCTAACGAACACCGGGGAGCTGTTTTTT.

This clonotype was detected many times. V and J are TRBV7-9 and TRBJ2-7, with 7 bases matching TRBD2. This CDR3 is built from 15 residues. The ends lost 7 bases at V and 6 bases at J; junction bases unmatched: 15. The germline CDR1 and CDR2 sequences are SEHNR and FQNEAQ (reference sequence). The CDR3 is CASTDKRDFGFEQYF. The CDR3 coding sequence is TGTGCCAGCACCGATAAGCGGGATTTCGGCTTCGAGCAGTACTTC.

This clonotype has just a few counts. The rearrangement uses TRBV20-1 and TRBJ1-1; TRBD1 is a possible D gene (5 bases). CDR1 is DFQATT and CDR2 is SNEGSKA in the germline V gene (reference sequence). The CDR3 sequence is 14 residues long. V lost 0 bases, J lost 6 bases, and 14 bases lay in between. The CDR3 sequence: CSARDGAGWPEAFF. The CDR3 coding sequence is TGCAGTGCTAGAGATGGGGCAGGGTGGCCTGAAGCTTTCTTT.

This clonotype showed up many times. The CDR3 DNA sequence: TGTGCCAGCAGCACCCGGGAAGGGCCCTCCTACGAGCAGTACTTC. Translating it yields CASSTREGPSYEQYF. The V and J genes are TRBV9 and TRBJ2-7; a possible D gene is TRBD2 (5 bases). V gave up 4 bases and J gave up 0 bases, with 14 bases separating them. The germline V gene has CDR1 SGDLS and CDR2 YYNGEE. CDR3 length: 15 amino acids.

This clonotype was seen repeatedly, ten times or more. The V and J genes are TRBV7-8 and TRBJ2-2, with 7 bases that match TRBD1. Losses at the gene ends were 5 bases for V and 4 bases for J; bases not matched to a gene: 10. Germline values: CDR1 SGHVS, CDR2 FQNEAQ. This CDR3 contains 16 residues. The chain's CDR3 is CASSPNRGWVTGELFF. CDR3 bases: TGTGCCAGCAGCCCCAACAGGGGATGGGTCACCGGGGAGCTGTTTTTT.